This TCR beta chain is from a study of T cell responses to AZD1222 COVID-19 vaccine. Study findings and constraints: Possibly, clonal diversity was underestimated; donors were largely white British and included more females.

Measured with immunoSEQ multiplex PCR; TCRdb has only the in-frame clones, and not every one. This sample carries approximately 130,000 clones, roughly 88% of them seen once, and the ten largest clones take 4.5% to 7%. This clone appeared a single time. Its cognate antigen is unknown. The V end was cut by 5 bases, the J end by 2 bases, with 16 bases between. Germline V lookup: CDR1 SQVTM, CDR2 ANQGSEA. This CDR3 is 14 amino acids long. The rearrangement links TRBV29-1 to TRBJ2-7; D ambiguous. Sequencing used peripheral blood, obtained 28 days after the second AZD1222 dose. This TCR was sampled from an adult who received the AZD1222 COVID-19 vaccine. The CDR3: CSVSETATAYEQYF. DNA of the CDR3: TGCAGCGTTTCCGAAACAGCAACAGCCTACGAGCAGTACTTC.